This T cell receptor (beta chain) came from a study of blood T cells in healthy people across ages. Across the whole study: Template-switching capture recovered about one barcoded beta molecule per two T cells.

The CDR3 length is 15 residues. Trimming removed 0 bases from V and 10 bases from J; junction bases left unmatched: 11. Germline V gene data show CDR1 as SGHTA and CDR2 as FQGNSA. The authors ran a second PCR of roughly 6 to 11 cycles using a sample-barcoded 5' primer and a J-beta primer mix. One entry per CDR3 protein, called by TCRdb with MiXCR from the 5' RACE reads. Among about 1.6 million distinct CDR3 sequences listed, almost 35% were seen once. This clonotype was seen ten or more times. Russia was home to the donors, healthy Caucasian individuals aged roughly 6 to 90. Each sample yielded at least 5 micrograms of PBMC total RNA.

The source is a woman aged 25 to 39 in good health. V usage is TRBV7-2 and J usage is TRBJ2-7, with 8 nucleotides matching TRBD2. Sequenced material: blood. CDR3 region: CASSLASASGYPQYF. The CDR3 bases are TGTGCCAGCAGCTTAGCTTCCGCTAGCGGGTATCCCCAGTACTTC.